This TCR beta chain was obtained from a study of blood T cell repertoires in COVID-19. Across the whole study: PBMCs, B-cell-depleted T cells, or T cells were the source of the cDNA or gDNA that made up the material.

Source study methods: Estimation of nucleated cell counts relied on the amplification of reference gene primers. The method was immunoSEQ multiplex PCR; TCRdb's version includes in-frame clones alone and lacks a portion of them. V and J calls plus clone size are reproduced from that table; the DNA served to infer D and trimming. This sample carries 250,000 to 350,000 clones, about 90% of them seen once, and the ten largest clones take about 2.3%. The sample consisted of peripheral blood. This clonotype originated in a man aged 18 to 30 with active or convalescent COVID-19.

The CDR3 nucleotides are TGTGCCAGCAGTTTAATGGCTCCTTCAGTCTCCTATAATTCACCCCTCCACTTT. This gives the protein CASSLMAPSVSYNSPLHF. This rearrangement joins TRBV27 to TRBJ1-6; D ambiguous. This CDR3 is built from 18 residues. Trimming shortened V by 2 bases and J by 0 bases, and 14 bases separated the two germline ends. The germline V gene encodes CDR1 MNHEY and CDR2 SMNVEV (reference sequence).